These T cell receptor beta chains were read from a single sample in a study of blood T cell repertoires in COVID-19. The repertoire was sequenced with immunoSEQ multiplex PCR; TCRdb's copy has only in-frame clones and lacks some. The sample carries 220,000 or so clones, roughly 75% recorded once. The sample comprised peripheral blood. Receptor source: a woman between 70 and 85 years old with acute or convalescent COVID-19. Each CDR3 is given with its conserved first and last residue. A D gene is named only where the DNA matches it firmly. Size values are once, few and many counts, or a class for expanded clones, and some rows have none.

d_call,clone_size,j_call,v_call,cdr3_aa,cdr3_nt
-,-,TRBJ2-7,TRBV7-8,CASSLDLGIYEQYF,TGTGCCAGCAGCTTAGATCTCGGGATCTACGAGCAGTACTTC
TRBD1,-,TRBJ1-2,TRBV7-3,CASRQVGQGYGYTF,TGTGCCAGCAGACAAGTGGGACAGGGCTATGGCTACACCTTC
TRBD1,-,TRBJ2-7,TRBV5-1,CASSPRTGYNYEQYF,TGCGCCAGCAGCCCCCGGACAGGGTACAACTACGAGCAGTACTTC
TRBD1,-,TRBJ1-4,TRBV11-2,CASSLGTGFNEKLFF,TGTGCCAGCAGCTTAGGGACAGGGTTTAATGAAAAACTGTTTTTT
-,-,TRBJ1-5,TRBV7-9,CASSSNNQPQHF,TGTGCCAGCAGCTCAAACAATCAGCCCCAGCATTTT
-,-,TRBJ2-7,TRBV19,CASTATGRASSYEQYF,TGTGCCAGTACCGCGACGGGCAGGGCGAGCTCCTACGAGCAGTACTTC
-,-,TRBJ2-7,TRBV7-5,CARSEGQGSYEQYF,TGTGCCAGAAGCGAAGGACAGGGCTCCTACGAGCAGTACTTC
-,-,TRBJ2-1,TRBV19,CASSIAASVYNEQFF,TGTGCCAGTAGTATAGCGGCTAGCGTATACAATGAGCAGTTCTTC
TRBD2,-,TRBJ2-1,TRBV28,CASSSDKAGGPSLEQFF,TGTGCCAGCAGTTCCGATAAGGCGGGAGGGCCGTCTCTTGAGCAGTTCTTC
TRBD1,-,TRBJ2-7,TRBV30,CAWSLPRTGNYEQYF,TGTGCCTGGAGCCTGCCCAGGACAGGGAATTACGAGCAGTACTTC
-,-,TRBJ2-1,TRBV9,CASSVGQGGYNEQFF,TGTGCCAGCAGCGTCGGCCAGGGAGGCTACAATGAGCAGTTCTTC
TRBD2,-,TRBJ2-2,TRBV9,CASSVSKRGGRNTGELFF,TGTGCCAGCAGCGTAAGCAAGCGGGGAGGCCGGAACACCGGGGAGCTGTTTTTT
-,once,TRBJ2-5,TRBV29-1,CSVQGVETQYF,TGCAGCGTTCAGGGCGTGGAGACCCAGTACTTC
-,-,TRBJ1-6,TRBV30,CASQRGANSPLHF,TGTGCCTCCCAACGGGGAGCGAATTCACCCCTCCACTTT
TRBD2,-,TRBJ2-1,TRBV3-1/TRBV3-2,CASSQGVAGVTNEQFF,TGTGCCAGCAGCCAAGGGGTAGCGGGAGTAACAAATGAGCAGTTCTTC
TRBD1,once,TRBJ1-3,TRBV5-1,CASSPGTGNGNTIYF,TGCGCCAGCAGCCCTGGGACAGGGAATGGAAACACCATATATTTT
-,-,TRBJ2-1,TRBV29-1,CSVEPSVYNEQFF,TGCAGCGTTGAGCCTAGCGTGTACAATGAGCAGTTCTTC
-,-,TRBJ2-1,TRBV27,CASSLTGDYNEQFF,TGTGCCAGCAGTTTGACAGGCGACTACAATGAGCAGTTCTTC
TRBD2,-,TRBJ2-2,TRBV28,CASSSPRTSGVYTGELFF,TGTGCCAGCAGTTCCCCCCGGACTAGCGGGGTATACACCGGGGAGCTGTTTTTT
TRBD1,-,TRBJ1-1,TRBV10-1,CASSYSGTGNTEAFF,TGCGCCAGCAGCTACTCCGGGACAGGGAACACTGAAGCTTTCTTT
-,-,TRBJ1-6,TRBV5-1,CASSLGRGSDNSPLHF,TGCGCCAGCAGCTTGGGACGGGGAAGCGATAATTCACCCCTCCACTTT
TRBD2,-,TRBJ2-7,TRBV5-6,CASSLRSSGVGPPREQYF,TGTGCCAGCAGCTTGCGGAGTAGCGGGGTGGGCCCCCCGCGGGAGCAGTACTTC
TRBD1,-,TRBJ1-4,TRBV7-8,CASSPTGQGAREKLFF,TGTGCCAGCAGCCCTACGGGACAGGGGGCGCGTGAAAAACTGTTTTTT
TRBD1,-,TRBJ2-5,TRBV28,CASSLPQGARETQYF,TGTGCCAGCAGTTTACCCCAGGGGGCTAGAGAGACCCAGTACTTC
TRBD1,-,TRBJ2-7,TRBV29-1,CSVGGTGHSEQYF,TGCAGCGTTGGGGGGACAGGGCATAGCGAGCAGTACTTC
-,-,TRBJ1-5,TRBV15,CATSRGLGGNQPQHF,TGTGCCACCAGCAGAGGTCTGGGAGGCAATCAGCCCCAGCATTTT
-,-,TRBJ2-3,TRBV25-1,CASSELFSTDTQYF,TGTGCCAGCAGTGAATTATTCAGCACAGATACGCAGTATTTT
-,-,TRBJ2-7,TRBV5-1,CASSSPSSYEQYF,TGCGCCAGCAGCTCCCCGAGCTCCTACGAGCAGTACTTC
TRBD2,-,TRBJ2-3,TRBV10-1,CASICWTSGNSTDTQYF,TGCGCCAGCATTTGTTGGACTAGCGGGAATAGCACAGATACGCAGTATTTT
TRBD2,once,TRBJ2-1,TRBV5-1,CASSMAGLAGRDEQFF,TGCGCCAGCAGCATGGCGGGGCTAGCGGGGAGAGATGAGCAGTTCTTC
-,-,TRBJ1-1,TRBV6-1,CASSEFGSDPNTEAFF,TGTGCCAGCAGTGAATTCGGGTCTGACCCGAACACTGAAGCTTTCTTT
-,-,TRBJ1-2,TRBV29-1,CSVDGVDGYTF,TGCAGCGTTGACGGGGTAGATGGCTACACCTTC
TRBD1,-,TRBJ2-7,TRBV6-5,CASSRLGTGPYEQYF,TGTGCCAGCAGCAGACTCGGGACAGGGCCCTACGAGCAGTACTTC
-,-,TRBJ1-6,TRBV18,CASSPDRLSPLHF,TGTGCCAGCTCACCAGACAGGCTTTCACCCCTCCACTTT
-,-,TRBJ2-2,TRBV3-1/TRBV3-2,CASSQPTGSNTGELFF,TGTGCCAGCAGCCAACCGACTGGGAGTAACACCGGGGAGCTGTTTTTT
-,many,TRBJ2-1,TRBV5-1,CASSPQGFEQFF,TGCGCCAGCAGCCCACAGGGTTTTGAGCAGTTCTTC
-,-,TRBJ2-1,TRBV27,CASSLKYPGLNGPNEQFF,TGTGCCAGCAGTTTAAAGTATCCAGGGCTGAATGGCCCCAATGAGCAGTTCTTC
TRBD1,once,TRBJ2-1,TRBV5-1,CASSSHGTGAINEQFF,TGCGCCAGCAGCTCTCACGGGACAGGGGCTATCAATGAGCAGTTCTTC
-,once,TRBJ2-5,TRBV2,CASSGNPAGETQYF,TGTGCCAGCAGCGGGAACCCCGCTGGGGAGACCCAGTACTTC
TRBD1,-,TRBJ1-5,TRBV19,CASTPGQGFNQPQHF,TGTGCCAGTACCCCGGGACAGGGTTTCAATCAGCCCCAGCATTTT
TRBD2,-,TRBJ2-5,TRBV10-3,CAISESEASGRETQYF,TGTGCCATCAGTGAGTCAGAGGCTAGCGGGAGAGAGACCCAGTACTTC
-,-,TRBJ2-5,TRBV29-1,CSVEDGEETQYF,TGCAGCGTGGAGGACGGTGAAGAGACCCAGTACTTC
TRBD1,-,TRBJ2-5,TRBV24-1,CATSDPGQGAGSAETQYF,TGTGCCACCAGTGATCCTGGACAGGGTGCAGGAAGCGCGGAGACCCAGTACTTC
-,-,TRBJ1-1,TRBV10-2,CASSFGGANTEAFF,TGCGCCAGCAGTTTTGGGGGCGCGAACACTGAAGCTTTCTTT
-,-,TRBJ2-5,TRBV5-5,CASSLDREETQYF,TGTGCCAGCAGCTTGGACAGGGAAGAGACCCAGTACTTC
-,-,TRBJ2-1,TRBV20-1,CSASNPGRGNEQFF,TGCAGTGCTAGTAATCCAGGTCGGGGCAATGAGCAGTTCTTC
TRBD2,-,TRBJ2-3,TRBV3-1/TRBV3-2,CASSQGLLAGTPTDTQYF,TGTGCCAGCAGCCAAGGTCTACTAGCGGGTACACCCACAGATACGCAGTATTTT
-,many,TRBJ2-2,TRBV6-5,CASSYAGADTGELFF,TGTGCCAGCAGTTATGCAGGGGCGGACACCGGGGAGCTGTTTTTT
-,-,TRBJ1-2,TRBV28,CASSLLGQGNYGYTF,TGTGCCAGCAGTTTACTCGGGCAGGGTAACTATGGCTACACCTTC
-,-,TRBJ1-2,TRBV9,CASSLDTSYGYTF,TGTGCCAGCAGCCTGGACACATCCTATGGCTACACCTTC
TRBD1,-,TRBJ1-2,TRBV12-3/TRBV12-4,CASSPLGGAGYTF,TGTGCCAGCAGCCCATTAGGGGGCGCTGGCTACACCTTC